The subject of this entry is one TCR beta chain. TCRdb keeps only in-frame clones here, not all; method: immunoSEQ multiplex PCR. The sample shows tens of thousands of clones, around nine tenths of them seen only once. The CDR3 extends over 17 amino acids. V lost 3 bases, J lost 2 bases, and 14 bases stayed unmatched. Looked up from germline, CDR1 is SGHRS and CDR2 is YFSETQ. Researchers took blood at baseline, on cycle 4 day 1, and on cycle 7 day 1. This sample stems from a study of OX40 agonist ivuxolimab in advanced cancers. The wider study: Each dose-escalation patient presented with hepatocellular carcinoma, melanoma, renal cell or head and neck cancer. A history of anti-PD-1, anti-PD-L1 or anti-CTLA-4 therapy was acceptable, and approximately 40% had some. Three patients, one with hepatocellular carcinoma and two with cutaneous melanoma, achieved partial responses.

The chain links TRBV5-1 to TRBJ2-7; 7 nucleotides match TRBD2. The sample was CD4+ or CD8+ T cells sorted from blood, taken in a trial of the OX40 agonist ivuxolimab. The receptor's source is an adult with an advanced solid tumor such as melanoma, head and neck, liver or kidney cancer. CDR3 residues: CASSSTPQASGTYEQYF. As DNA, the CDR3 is TGCGCCAGCAGCTCTACCCCCCAGGCTAGCGGTACCTACGAGCAGTACTTC.